The 25 T cell receptor beta chains listed next were all sequenced from one sample in a study of CD8 T cells in Susac syndrome. Random hexamers primed reverse transcription of about 0.5 to 1 ug RNA. TCRdb reprocessed the immunoSEQ multiplex PCR reads via MiXCR and lists one record per CDR3 protein. Here the sample spans about 60,000 distinct CDR3 sequences, more than 90% being singletons. The sample taken for sequencing was CD8+ T cells from PBMCs. The receptors originated from a human donor in good health.

This chain uses TRBV6-5 with TRBJ2-3; the D gene is possibly TRBD1 (5 bases). CDR3 length: 13 amino acids. V gave up 2 bases and J gave up 12 bases, with 15 bases separating them. The germline V gene encodes CDR1 MNHEY and CDR2 SVGAGI. The DNA of the CDR3 is TGTGCCAGCAGTTACGCAGGGTCCCCCCATCAGTATTTT. It specifies CASSYAGSPHQYF.

V is TRBV20-1 and J is TRBJ2-1, with 10 positions matching TRBD2. Germline assignment: CDR1 DFQATT and CDR2 SNEGSKA (reference sequence). The trim removed 0 bases at V and 2 bases at J, leaving 22 bases unmatched. The CDR3 length is 22 residues. The CDR3 region is CSARDYALFLSLAGDTYNEQFF. The CDR3 DNA reads TGCAGTGCTAGAGATTATGCCCTCTTCCTAAGTCTAGCGGGGGATACCTACAATGAGCAGTTCTTC.

The chain employs TRBV30 and TRBJ2-7, with 11 nucleotides matching TRBD1. Germline V CDR1 and CDR2: GTSNPN, SVGIG (reference sequence). This CDR3 comprises 13 residues. Trimming cost V 1 base and J 6 bases; bases outside gene matches: 2. The CDR3 region has the DNA TGTGCCTGGAGTGAAGGGACAGGGGGCGAGCAGTACTTC. It specifies CAWSEGTGGEQYF.

V usage is TRBV30 and J usage is TRBJ1-2; D gene unclear. Germline CDR1 is GTSNPN and CDR2 is SVGIG (reference sequence). The CDR3 consists of 14 residues. The V gene lost 1 base and the J gene lost 4 bases, with 13 bases spanning the gap. Here the CDR3 reads CAWSAERFSYGYTF. The CDR3 coding sequence is TGTGCCTGGAGTGCGGAACGTTTCTCCTATGGCTACACCTTC. The full variable domain, its missing parts supplied by reference TRBV30 and TRBJ1-2, is SQTIHQWPATLVQPVGSPLSLECTVEGTSNPNLYWYRQAAGRGLQLLFYSVGIGQISSEVPQNLSASRPQDRQFILSSKKLLLSDSGFYLCAWSAERFSYGYTFGSGTRLTVV.

The V call is TRBV27, the J call TRBJ2-1, with 9 bases identical to TRBD1. The germline CDR1 and CDR2 sequences are MNHEY and SMNVEV (reference sequence). This CDR3 comprises 16 residues. The junction had 8 bases not matched to a gene; V was cut back by 4 bases and J by 4 bases. CDR3 region: CASSSWDREFYNEQFF. CDR3 in DNA: TGTGCCAGCAGTTCCTGGGACAGGGAATTTTACAATGAGCAGTTCTTC.

V and J are TRBV10-3 and TRBJ2-2; perhaps D is TRBD1 or TRBD2 (6 bases each). Germline CDR1 reads ENHRY; CDR2 reads SYGVKD. There are 15 residues in the CDR3. With 7 bases removed from V and 0 bases from J, the gap between germline ends came to 12 bases. CDR3 amino acids: CAIMRGGSNTGELFF. Written as DNA, the CDR3 is TGTGCCATCATGAGAGGGGGGTCGAACACCGGGGAGCTGTTTTTT.

This rearrangement joins TRBV5-1 to TRBJ2-7; a weak D match, TRBD1 (5 bases). Per the germline V gene, CDR1 is SGHRS and CDR2 is YFSETQ. The V end lost 4 bases, the J end lost 4 bases, and 12 bases lay between the germline ends. This CDR3 has 13 amino acids. The CDR3: CASSPPDKYEQYF. The CDR3 nucleotides read TGCGCCAGCAGCCCTCCGGACAAATACGAGCAGTACTTC.

V and J are TRBV5-1 and TRBJ2-7; no clear D gene. The germline V gene encodes CDR1 SGHRS and CDR2 YFSETQ. This CDR3 comprises 14 residues. V lost 0 bases, J lost 0 bases, and 7 bases lay in between. CDR3 nucleotides: TGCGCCAGCAGCTTGGTGGCCAACTCCTACGAGCAGTACTTC. It yields the protein CASSLVANSYEQYF.

V and J are TRBV9 and TRBJ2-1; 14 nucleotides line up with TRBD2. CDR3 length equals 18 residues. The J segment lost 6 bases and the V segment lost 0 bases, leaving 8 bases of the junction unmatched. The germline V gene has CDR1 SGDLS and CDR2 YYNGEE. This CDR3 reads CASSVDGTSGGAFNEQFF. The CDR3 region has the DNA TGTGCCAGCAGCGTAGACGGGACTAGCGGGGGAGCTTTCAATGAGCAGTTCTTC.

J is TRBJ1-2 and V is TRBV20-1; possibly TRBD1 for D (5 bases). The germline CDR1 and CDR2 sequences are DFQATT and SNEGSKA (reference sequence). This CDR3 is 13 amino acids long. Trimming cost V 0 bases and J 5 bases, with 10 bases left between them. As DNA, the CDR3 is TGCAGTGCTAGAGATGATTGGGGGTATGGCTACACCTTC. It codes for CSARDDWGYGYTF.

V gene TRBV6-5 combines with J gene TRBJ2-2; D is uncertain. CDR1 and CDR2 from the germline V gene are MNHEY and SVGAGI. Trimming cost V 2 bases and J 0 bases, with 4 bases left between them. The CDR3 spans 14 residues. This CDR3 reads CASSYESNTGELFF. The CDR3 DNA is TGTGCCAGCAGTTACGAGTCGAACACCGGGGAGCTGTTTTTT.

The gene calls are TRBV13 and TRBJ2-7; D unclear. CDR3 length equals 14 residues. The V gene's germline CDR1 is PRHDT and CDR2 FYEKMQ (reference sequence). V gave up 5 bases and J gave up 2 bases, with 13 bases separating them. The DNA for the CDR3 is TGTGCCAGCAGCGCCCGGTCAGCAACCTACGAGCAGTACTTC. This translates into CASSARSATYEQYF.

The chain uses TRBV4-1 and TRBJ2-7, with TRBD1 matching 7 bases. The V segment lost 6 bases and the J segment 0 bases; nucleotides outside the gene matches: 5. CDR3 length equals 14 residues. From germline, CDR1 is MGHRA and CDR2 YSYEKL. Here the CDR3 DNA reads TGCGCCAGCAGTCCCGACAGGGTCTCCTACGAGCAGTACTTC. This codes for CASSPDRVSYEQYF.

The J gene is TRBJ2-1, the V gene TRBV6-2 or TRBV6-3; no reliable D call. V was trimmed by 2 bases and J by 10 bases, leaving 12 bases between them. Germline lookup yields CDR1 MNHEY and CDR2 SVGEGT. This CDR3 has 13 residues. The CDR3 coding sequence is TGTGCCAGCAGTTACGTTTCGGAGACAGAGCAGTTCTTC. This gives the protein CASSYVSETEQFF.

The V and J genes are TRBV7-9 and TRBJ1-3; 8 nucleotides line up with TRBD1. Germline V gives CDR1 SEHNR, CDR2 FQNEAQ (reference sequence). Trimming at V came to 8 bases and at J to 0 bases, leaving 18 bases not matched to a gene. CDR3 length: 19 amino acids. CDR3 DNA sequence: TGTGCCAGCTGGGGCTGGGCAGGGGGCGACGGATACTCTGGAAACACCATATATTTT. Its protein product is CASWGWAGGDGYSGNTIYF.

The rearrangement uses TRBV9 and TRBJ1-1; D is unclear. The CDR3 extends over 16 amino acids. V dropped 0 bases and J dropped 5 bases, with 17 bases sitting between them. Per the germline V gene, CDR1 is SGDLS and CDR2 is YYNGEE. CDR3 in amino acids: CASSVAPGSGITEAFF. In DNA form, the CDR3 reads TGTGCCAGCAGCGTAGCTCCGGGTAGTGGGATAACTGAAGCTTTCTTT.

This sequence joins TRBV12-3 or TRBV12-4 and TRBJ2-1; 11 bases fit TRBD2. The ends lost 9 bases at V and 10 bases at J; junction bases unmatched: 11. The CDR3 contains 14 residues. The CDR3 protein is CASCAASGGWEQFF. CDR3 coding DNA: TGTGCCAGTTGTGCTGCTAGCGGGGGGTGGGAGCAGTTCTTC.

The chain uses TRBV5-4 and TRBJ2-7; TRBD1 agrees at 7 bases. The CDR3 spans 14 residues. Unmatched junction bases numbered 4, after V lost 4 bases and J lost 0 bases. CDR1 is SGHNT, CDR2 YYREEE, per germline (reference sequence). The CDR3 DNA is TGTGCCAGCAGCGAAAGGGACAGCTCCTACGAGCAGTACTTC. This translates into CASSERDSSYEQYF.

This clonotype was observed once. This chain joins TRBV7-2 and TRBJ2-3; D gene uncertain. The CDR3 length is 15 residues. The V gene's germline CDR1 is SGHTA and CDR2 FQGNSA. V gave up 1 base and J gave up 4 bases, with 12 bases separating them. CDR3 residues: CASSLEAASADTQYF. DNA for the CDR3: TGTGCCAGCAGCTTAGAGGCGGCTTCAGCAGATACGCAGTATTTT.

V gene TRBV19 combines with J gene TRBJ2-1, with 11 bases that match TRBD2. V trimming: 5 bases; J trimming: 7 bases; junction bases outside the gene matches: 16. The CDR3 runs 18 residues. Germline V lookup: CDR1 LNHDA, CDR2 SQIVND (reference sequence). The CDR3 bases are TGTGCCAGTAGTCCCTGGGCTAGCGGGGGGACTCTTTTGAATGAGCAGTTCTTC. This translates into CASSPWASGGTLLNEQFF.

The chain links TRBV6-5 to TRBJ2-7; 10 nucleotides align to TRBD2. J was trimmed by 4 bases and V by 1 base; bases with no gene match: 4. The germline gives CDR1 MNHEY, CDR2 SVGAGI. This CDR3 has 15 amino acids. In DNA form, the CDR3 reads TGTGCCAGCAGTTACTTTACTAGCGGGGCGTACGAGCAGTACTTC. This encodes CASSYFTSGAYEQYF.

This clonotype was found once. The chain employs TRBV9 and TRBJ2-3, with D possibly TRBD2 on 7 matching bases. This CDR3 comprises 16 residues. The V end lost 4 bases, the J end lost 4 bases, and 19 bases lay between the germline ends. Germline loops: CDR1 SGDLS, CDR2 YYNGEE. The CDR3 sequence is CASSFMSGGPADTQYF. The CDR3, as DNA: TGTGCCAGCAGCTTCATGTCGGGGGGCCCAGCAGATACGCAGTATTTT.

The chain has TRBV7-9 and TRBJ2-1, with 11 bases identical to TRBD1. This CDR3 is 18 amino acids long. Germline V gene data show CDR1 as SEHNR and CDR2 as FQNEAQ (reference sequence). Unmatched junction bases numbered 14, after V lost 5 bases and J lost 5 bases. CDR3 protein: CASSQSLPLGQGDNEQFF. The CDR3 DNA reads TGTGCCAGCAGCCAATCTTTACCCCTGGGACAGGGGGACAATGAGCAGTTCTTC.

CDR3 residues: CASSIDGQGAPMFF. The CDR3 bases are TGTGCCAGTAGTATAGATGGACAGGGGGCGCCGATGTTTTTT. This sequence joins TRBV19 and TRBJ1-4; 11 nucleotides line up with TRBD1. The CDR3 sequence is 14 residues long. CDR1 is LNHDA and CDR2 is SQIVND in the germline V gene (reference sequence). V lost 0 bases to trimming and J lost 15 bases; unmatched junction nucleotides: 6. The entire variable domain, with the rest obtained from reference TRBV19 and TRBJ1-4, is as follows: DGGITQSPKYLFRKEGQNVTLSCEQNLNHDAMYWYRQDPGQGLRLIYYSQIVNDFQKGDIAEGYSVSREKKESFPLTVTSAQKNPTAFYLCASSIDGQGAPMFFGSGTQLSVL.

The chain employs TRBV7-9 and TRBJ2-6; D gene uncertain. CDR3 length: 12 residues. Germline-derived CDR1 and CDR2 are SEHNR and FQNEAQ (reference sequence). Trimming left V 5 bases short and J 4 bases short, with 3 bases between. CDR3: CASSPGANVLTF. In DNA, the CDR3 is TGTGCCAGCAGCCCCGGGGCCAACGTCCTGACTTTC. Full variable domain (remainder filled in from reference TRBV7-9 and TRBJ2-6): DTGVSQNPRHKITKRGQNVTFRCDPISEHNRLYWYRQTLGQGPEFLTYFQNEAQLEKSRLLSDRFSAERPKGSFSTLEIQRTEQGDSAMYLCASSPGANVLTFGAGSRLTVL.